This paragraph covers one T cell receptor (beta chain) sequence. The record originates from a study of beta chain features in type 1 diabetes. CDR1 is KGHSH, CDR2 LQKENI, per germline. This CDR3 comprises 13 residues. Trimming stripped 0 bases from V and 7 bases from J, with 7 bases between. The sequenced template was cDNA made from the entire isolated RNA. Libraries were prepared by immunoSEQ multiplex PCR; TCRdb keeps only in-frame clonotypes and omits some of them. The table records a few hundred thousand clones, about 19% of them present only once. Material for sequencing was naive CD4+ T cells from blood. The V gene is TRBV18, the J gene TRBJ2-1, with D perhaps TRBD1 (5 bases). This receptor was obtained from a woman aged 18-35 years in good health. The CDR3 sequence is CASSPPTANEQFF. The CDR3 DNA sequence: TGTGCCAGCTCACCACCGACAGCAAATGAGCAGTTCTTC.